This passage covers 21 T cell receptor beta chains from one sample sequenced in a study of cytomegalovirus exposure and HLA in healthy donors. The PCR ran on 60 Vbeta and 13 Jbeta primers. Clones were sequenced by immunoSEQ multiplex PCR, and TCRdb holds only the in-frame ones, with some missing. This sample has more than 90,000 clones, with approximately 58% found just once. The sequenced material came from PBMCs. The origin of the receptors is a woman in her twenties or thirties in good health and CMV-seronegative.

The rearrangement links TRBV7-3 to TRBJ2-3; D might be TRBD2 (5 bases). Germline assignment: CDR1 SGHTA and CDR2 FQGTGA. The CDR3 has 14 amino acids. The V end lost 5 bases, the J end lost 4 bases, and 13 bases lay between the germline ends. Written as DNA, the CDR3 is TGTGCCAGCAGCCGTGCGGGCTCGCCAGATACGCAGTATTTT. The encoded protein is CASSRAGSPDTQYF.

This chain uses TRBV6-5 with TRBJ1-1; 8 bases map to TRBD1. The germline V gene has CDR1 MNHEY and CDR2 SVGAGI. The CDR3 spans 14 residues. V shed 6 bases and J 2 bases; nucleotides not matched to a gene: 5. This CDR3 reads CASSGQGINTEAFF. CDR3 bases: TGTGCCAGCAGCGGACAGGGAATTAACACTGAAGCTTTCTTT.

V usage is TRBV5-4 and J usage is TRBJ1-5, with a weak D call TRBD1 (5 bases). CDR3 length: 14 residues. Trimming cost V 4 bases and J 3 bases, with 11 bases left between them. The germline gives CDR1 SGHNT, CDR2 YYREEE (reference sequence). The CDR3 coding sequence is TGTGCCAGCAGCATTCAGGGCGACAATCAGCCCCAGCATTTT. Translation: CASSIQGDNQPQHF.

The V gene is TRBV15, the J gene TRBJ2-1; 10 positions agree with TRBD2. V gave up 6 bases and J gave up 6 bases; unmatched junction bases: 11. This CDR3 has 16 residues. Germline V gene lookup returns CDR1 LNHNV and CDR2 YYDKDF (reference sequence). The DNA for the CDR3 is TGTGCCACCAGTAAGATAACTAGCGGGGCCCCCAATGAGCAGTTCTTC. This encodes CATSKITSGAPNEQFF.

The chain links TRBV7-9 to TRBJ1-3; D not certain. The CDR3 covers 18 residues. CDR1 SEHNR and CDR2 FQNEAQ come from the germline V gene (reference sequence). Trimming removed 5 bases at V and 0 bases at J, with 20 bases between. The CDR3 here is CASSQRSTGISSGNTIYF. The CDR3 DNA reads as TGTGCCAGCAGCCAAAGGAGTACGGGGATAAGCTCTGGAAACACCATATATTTT. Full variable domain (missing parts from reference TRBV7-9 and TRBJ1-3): DTGVSQNPRHKITKRGQNVTFRCDPISEHNRLYWYRQTLGQGPEFLTYFQNEAQLEKSRLLSDRFSAERPKGSFSTLEIQRTEQGDSAMYLCASSQRSTGISSGNTIYFGEGSWLTVV.

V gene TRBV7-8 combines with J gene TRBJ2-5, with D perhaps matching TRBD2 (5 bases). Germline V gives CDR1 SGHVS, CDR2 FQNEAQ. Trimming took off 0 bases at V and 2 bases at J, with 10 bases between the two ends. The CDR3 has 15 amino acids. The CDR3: CASSLARWRQETQYF. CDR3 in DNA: TGTGCCAGCAGCTTAGCGCGGTGGAGGCAAGAGACCCAGTACTTC.

The CDR3 loop reads CASSYQTGATEAFF. The CDR3 DNA follows: TGTGCCAGCAGCTACCAGACAGGGGCCACTGAAGCTTTCTTT. The chain carries TRBV5-5 and TRBJ1-1; 8 nucleotides line up with TRBD1. Germline assignment: CDR1 SGHKS and CDR2 YYEKEE (reference sequence). V gave up 3 bases and J gave up 4 bases; unmatched junction bases: 5. The CDR3 sequence is 14 residues long.

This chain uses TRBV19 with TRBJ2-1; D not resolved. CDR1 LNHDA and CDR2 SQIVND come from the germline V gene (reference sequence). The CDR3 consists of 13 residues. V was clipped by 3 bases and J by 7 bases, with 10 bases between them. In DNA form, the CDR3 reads TGTGCCAGTAGTATCGGGTTCCTGAATGAGCAGTTCTTC. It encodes CASSIGFLNEQFF.

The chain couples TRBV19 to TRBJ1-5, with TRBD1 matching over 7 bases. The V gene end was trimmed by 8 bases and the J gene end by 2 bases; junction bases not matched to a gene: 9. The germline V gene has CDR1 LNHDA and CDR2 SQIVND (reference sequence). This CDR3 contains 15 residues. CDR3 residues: CASGQAHRGNQPQHF. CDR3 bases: TGTGCCAGTGGACAGGCGCACAGGGGCAATCAGCCCCAGCATTTT. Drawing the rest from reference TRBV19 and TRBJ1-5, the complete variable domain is DGGITQSPKYLFRKEGQNVTLSCEQNLNHDAMYWYRQDPGQGLRLIYYSQIVNDFQKGDIAEGYSVSREKKESFPLTVTSAQKNPTAFYLCASGQAHRGNQPQHFGDGTRLSIL.

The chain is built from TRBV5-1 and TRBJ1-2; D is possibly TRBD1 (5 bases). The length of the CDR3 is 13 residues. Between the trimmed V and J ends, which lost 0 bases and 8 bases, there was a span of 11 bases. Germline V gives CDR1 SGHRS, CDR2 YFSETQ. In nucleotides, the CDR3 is TGCGCCAGCAGCTTGGGCGGGGCGTGGGGCTACACCTTC. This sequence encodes CASSLGGAWGYTF.

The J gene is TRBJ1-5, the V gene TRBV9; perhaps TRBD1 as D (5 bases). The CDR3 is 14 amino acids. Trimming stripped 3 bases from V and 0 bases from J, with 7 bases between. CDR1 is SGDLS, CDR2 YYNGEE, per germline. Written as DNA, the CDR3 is TGTGCCAGCAGCGGGGGCGGTAGCAATCAGCCCCAGCATTTT. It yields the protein CASSGGGSNQPQHF.

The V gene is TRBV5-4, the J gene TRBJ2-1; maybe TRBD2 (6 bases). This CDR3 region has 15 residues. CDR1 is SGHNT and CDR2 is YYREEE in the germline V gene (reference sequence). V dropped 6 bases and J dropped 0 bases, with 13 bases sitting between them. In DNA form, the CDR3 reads TGTGCCAGCACCTTAAGCGGGTTCTCCTACAATGAGCAGTTCTTC. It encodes CASTLSGFSYNEQFF.

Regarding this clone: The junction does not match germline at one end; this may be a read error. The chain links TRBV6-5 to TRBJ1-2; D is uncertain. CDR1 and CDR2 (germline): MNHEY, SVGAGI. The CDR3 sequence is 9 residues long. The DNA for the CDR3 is TGTGCCACTAATTATGGCTACACCTTC. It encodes CATNYGYTF.

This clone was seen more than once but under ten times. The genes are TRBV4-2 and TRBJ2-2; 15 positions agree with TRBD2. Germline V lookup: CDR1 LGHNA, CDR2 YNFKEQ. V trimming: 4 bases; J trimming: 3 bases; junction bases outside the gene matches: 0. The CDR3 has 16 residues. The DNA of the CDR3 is TGTGCCAGCAGCCGGACTAGCGGGAGGGACACCGGGGAGCTGTTTTTT. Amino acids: CASSRTSGRDTGELFF.

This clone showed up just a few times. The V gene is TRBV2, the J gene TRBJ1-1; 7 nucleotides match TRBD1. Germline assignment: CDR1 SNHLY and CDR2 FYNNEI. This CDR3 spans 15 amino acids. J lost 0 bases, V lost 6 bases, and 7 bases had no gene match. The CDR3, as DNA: TGTGCCAGCAGAGGGGGTGGGACAGTGAACACTGAAGCTTTCTTT. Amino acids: CASRGGGTVNTEAFF. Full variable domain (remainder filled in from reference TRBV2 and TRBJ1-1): EPEVTQTPSHQVTQMGQEVILRCVPISNHLYFYWYRQILGQKVEFLVSFYNNEISEKSEIFDDQFSVERPDGSNFTLKIRSTKLEDSAMYFCASRGGGTVNTEAFFGQGTRLTVV.

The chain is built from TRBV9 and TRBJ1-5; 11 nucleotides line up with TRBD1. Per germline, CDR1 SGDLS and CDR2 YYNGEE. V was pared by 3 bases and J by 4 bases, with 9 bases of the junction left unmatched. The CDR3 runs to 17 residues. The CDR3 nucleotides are TGTGCCAGCAGCGCGGGAGGGGACAGGGGGGCGAATCAGCCCCAGCATTTT. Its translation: CASSAGGDRGANQPQHF.

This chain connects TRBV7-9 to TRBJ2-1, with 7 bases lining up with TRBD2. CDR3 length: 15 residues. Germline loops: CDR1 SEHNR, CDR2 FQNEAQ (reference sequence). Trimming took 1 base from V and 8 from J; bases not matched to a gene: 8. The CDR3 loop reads CASSLVAGVSDEQFF. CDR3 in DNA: TGTGCCAGCAGCTTAGTTGCGGGAGTATCAGATGAGCAGTTCTTC.

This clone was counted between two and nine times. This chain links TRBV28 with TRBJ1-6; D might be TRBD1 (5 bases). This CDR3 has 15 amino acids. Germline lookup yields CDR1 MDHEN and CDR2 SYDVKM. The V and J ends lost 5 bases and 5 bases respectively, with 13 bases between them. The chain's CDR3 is CASSPGGANNSPLHF. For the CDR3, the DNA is TGTGCCAGCAGTCCGGGGGGAGCTAATAATTCACCCCTCCACTTT. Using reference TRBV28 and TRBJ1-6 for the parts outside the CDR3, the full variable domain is DVKVTQSSRYLVKRTGEKVFLECVQDMDHENMFWYRQDPGLGLRLIYFSYDVKMKEKGDIPEGYSVSREKKERFSLILESASTNQTSMYLCASSPGGANNSPLHFGNGTRLTVT.

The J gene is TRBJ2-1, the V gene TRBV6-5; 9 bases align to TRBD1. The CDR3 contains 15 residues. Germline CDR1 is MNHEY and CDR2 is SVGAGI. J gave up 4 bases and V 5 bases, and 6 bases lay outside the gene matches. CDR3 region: CASSLTGTGYNEQFF. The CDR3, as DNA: TGTGCCAGCAGTCTCACCGGGACAGGGTACAATGAGCAGTTCTTC.

The CDR3 loop reads CASSADRGREKLFF. The CDR3 nucleotides read TGTGCCAGCAGCGCGGACAGGGGGCGAGAAAAACTGTTTTTT. V is TRBV13 and J is TRBJ1-4; 11 nucleotides line up with TRBD1. CDR1 and CDR2 from the germline V gene are PRHDT and FYEKMQ (reference sequence). There are 14 residues in the CDR3. Unmatched junction bases numbered 4, after V lost 5 bases and J lost 8 bases.

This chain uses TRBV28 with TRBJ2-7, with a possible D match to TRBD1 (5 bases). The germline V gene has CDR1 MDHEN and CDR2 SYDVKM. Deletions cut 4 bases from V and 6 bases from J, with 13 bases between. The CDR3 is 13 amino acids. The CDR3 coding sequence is TGTGCCAGCAGTTCATACCAGGGTGGCGAGCAGTACTTC. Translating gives CASSSYQGGEQYF.